What follows is one TCR beta chain and its context. Other DNA sequences in this specimen translate into the identical CDR3. The sample originates from a study of blood T cell repertoires in COVID-19. Trimming removed 4 bases at V and 4 bases at J, with 10 bases between. This CDR3 is 13 amino acids long. The V gene's germline CDR1 is SGHTA and CDR2 FQGNSA. Sequencing used immunoSEQ multiplex PCR; TCRdb keeps in-frame clones, though not all of them. The sample records about 340,000 clones, about nine tenths being singletons. The V gene is TRBV7-2, the J gene TRBJ1-2; a possible D gene is TRBD1 (5 bases). Material for sequencing was peripheral blood. The receptor was derived from a woman aged 70-85 years with COVID-19, enrolled during active disease. CDR3: CASSSAGPYGYTF. The CDR3 nucleotides read TGTGCCAGCAGCTCCGCGGGACCCTATGGCTACACCTTC. The whole variable domain, remainder taken from reference TRBV7-2 and TRBJ1-2, is GAGVSQSPSNKVTEKGKDVELRCDPISGHTALYWYRQSLGQGLEFLIYFQGNSAPDKSGLPSDRFSAERTGGSVSTLTIQRTQQEDSAVYLCASSSAGPYGYTFGSGTRLTVV.